This T cell receptor (beta chain) is drawn from a study of cytomegalovirus exposure and HLA in healthy donors. CDR3 length equals 14 residues. CDR1 and CDR2 (germline): LNHDA, SQIVND (reference sequence). Trimming cost V 6 bases and J 2 bases; bases outside gene matches: 5. It was with 60 Vbeta and 13 Jbeta primers that the PCR ran. Profiled with immunoSEQ multiplex PCR; TCRdb holds only in-frame clones, not every one. The table records roughly 120,000 clones, roughly 80% of them present only once. General study results and limits: Researchers catalogued approximately 160 TCR beta chains as cytomegalovirus-associated.

As regards this clone: The antigen is unknown.

The V gene is TRBV19, the J gene TRBJ2-7, with 9 bases lining up with TRBD2. This sequence was found in a man aged 50 to 60 in good health and CMV-seronegative. Sequencing was performed on PBMCs. The chain's CDR3 is CASRELAGTYEQYF. For the CDR3, the DNA is TGTGCCAGTAGGGAGCTAGCGGGAACCTACGAGCAGTACTTC.